These 18 T cell receptor beta chains share one sample of origin, sequenced in a study of response to subunit inactivated influenza vaccine. TCRdb re-analysed the RT-PCR reads in MiXCR, keeping a single row per CDR3 protein. The data hold about 780,000 distinct CDR3 sequences, with 15% to 20% observed a single time. Sequencing used PBMCs from blood, obtained around 5 days after vaccination. The source is a man aged 50 to 60 who received an inactivated influenza vaccine.

This clonotype has only a few counts. V usage is TRBV5-1 and J usage is TRBJ1-4; 7 bases map to TRBD1. Per the germline V gene, CDR1 is SGHRS and CDR2 is YFSETQ. The ends lost 3 bases at V and 0 bases at J; junction bases unmatched: 2. CDR3 length equals 15 residues. The DNA for the CDR3 is TGCGCCAGCAGCTCCCAGGGGGCAACTAATGAAAAACTGTTTTTT. This gives the protein CASSSQGATNEKLFF.

The CDR3 protein is CSTAGGTGGRNTEAFF. As DNA, the CDR3 is TGCAGCACCGCCGGTGGGACAGGGGGGAGGAACACTGAAGCTTTCTTT. The rearrangement uses TRBV20-1 and TRBJ1-1; 11 bases agree with TRBD1. The CDR3 sequence is 16 residues long. CDR1 is DFQATT and CDR2 is SNEGSKA in the germline V gene (reference sequence).

The table lists this clonotype with a count of one. This sequence joins TRBV13 and TRBJ2-7; either TRBD1 or TRBD2 may fit D (5 bases each). The germline V gene encodes CDR1 PRHDT and CDR2 FYEKMQ (reference sequence). CDR3 size: 17 residues. Trimming removed 6 bases from V and 0 bases from J, with 21 bases in between. Written as DNA, the CDR3 is TGTGCCAGCAGTGTGGCCTGGGACCCATTGAGCTCCTACGAGCAGTACTTC. Protein: CASSVAWDPLSSYEQYF.

The chain combines TRBV28 with TRBJ2-7; D may be TRBD1 or TRBD2 (5 bases each). With 6 bases removed from V and 3 bases from J, the gap between germline ends came to 21 bases. CDR3 length: 16 residues. Germline assignment: CDR1 MDHEN and CDR2 SYDVKM. CDR3 sequence (DNA): TGTGCCAGCAGCCTTTCCGGGACCATCAGTTTCTACGAGCAGTACTTC. Its protein product is CASSLSGTISFYEQYF.

CDR3 nucleotides: TGTGCCAGCAGTTTCGTAGCGGGGGGATTAAACACCGGGGAGCTGTTTTTT. Its translation: CASSFVAGGLNTGELFF. V is TRBV27 and J is TRBJ2-2, with TRBD2 identical over 10 bases. V shed 3 bases, J shed 2 bases, and the junction held 6 bases outside the gene matches. CDR3 size: 17 residues. CDR1 and CDR2 (germline): MNHEY, SMNVEV (reference sequence).

Only a few counts were recorded for this clonotype. This chain connects TRBV7-2 to TRBJ2-5; 9 bases are a match to TRBD1. The CDR3 contains 14 residues. Germline V gene sequence: CDR1 SGHTA, CDR2 FQGNSA. V gave up 5 bases and J gave up 7 bases; unmatched junction bases: 8. The DNA of the CDR3 is TGTGCCAGCAGCCCTCGGACAGGGGAGGTGACCCAGTACTTC. Protein product: CASSPRTGEVTQYF.

This clonotype was found many times. The chain links TRBV12-3 or TRBV12-4 to TRBJ1-1, with D unresolved. V lost 3 bases and J lost 3, with 2 bases in between. The CDR3 is 11 amino acids. The CDR3 nucleotides read TGTGCCAGCAGTTTGGACACTGAAGCTTTCTTT. It specifies CASSLDTEAFF.

This clonotype was seen more than once but under ten times. The chain combines TRBV9 with TRBJ2-1; TRBD2 agrees at 7 bases. The trim removed 4 bases at V and 1 base at J, leaving 20 bases unmatched. The CDR3 spans 20 residues. CDR1 is SGDLS, CDR2 YYNGEE, per germline. CDR3 amino acids: CASSPHLAGFPRGSYNEQFF. The CDR3 DNA follows: TGTGCCAGCAGCCCTCATTTAGCGGGTTTTCCCCGGGGATCCTACAATGAGCAGTTCTTC.

The chain joins TRBV4-1 to TRBJ2-7; no clear D. Germline V gives CDR1 MGHRA, CDR2 YSYEKL. The V end lost 1 base, the J end lost 2 bases, and 9 bases lay between the germline ends. The CDR3 loop spans 14 amino acids. This chain's CDR3 is CASSQVPYTYEQYF. CDR3 DNA: TGCGCCAGCAGCCAAGTACCCTATACCTACGAGCAGTACTTC.

The chain employs TRBV30 and TRBJ2-5; perhaps TRBD1 as D (6 bases). V lost 2 bases and J 5 bases, leaving 9 bases between the germline ends. The length of the CDR3 is 12 residues. CDR1 and CDR2 from the germline V gene are GTSNPN and SVGIG (reference sequence). For the CDR3, the DNA is TGTGCCTGGAGTACAGGGTTGGAGACCCAGTACTTC. Protein product: CAWSTGLETQYF.

This clonotype has only a few counts. The chain joins TRBV4-1 to TRBJ2-1; D gene uncertain. V lost 4 bases, J lost 7 bases, and 8 bases lay in between. Germline CDR1 is MGHRA and CDR2 is YSYEKL. The CDR3 has 12 amino acids. The CDR3 loop reads CASSRATNEQFF. The CDR3 DNA reads as TGCGCCAGCAGCCGAGCCACGAATGAGCAGTTCTTC.

This clonotype was found many times. The junction departs from the called germline gene at one end, perhaps through a read error. The chain has TRBV4-3 and TRBJ2-1; 13 positions agree with TRBD2. The CDR3 sequence is 15 residues long. Germline CDR1 is LGHNA and CDR2 is YSLEER. The CDR3 loop is CASSQGLAGYNEQFF. Written as DNA, the CDR3 is TGTGCCAGCAGTCAGGGACTAGCGGGATACAATGAGCAGTTCTTC.

V and J are TRBV11-2 and TRBJ2-5, with 14 bases matching TRBD2. Germline values: CDR1 SGHAT, CDR2 FQNNGV. The CDR3 consists of 19 residues. Trimming cost V 5 bases and J 5 bases; bases outside gene matches: 16. CDR3 sequence: CASSPKNRLAGGPWETQYF. In DNA form, the CDR3 reads TGTGCCAGCAGCCCTAAAAACCGACTAGCGGGGGGGCCGTGGGAGACCCAGTACTTC. Filled out from reference TRBV11-2 and TRBJ2-5, the complete variable domain reads EAGVAQSPRYKIIEKRQSVAFWCNPISGHATLYWYQQILGQGPKLLIQFQNNGVVDDSQLPKDRFSAERLKGVDSTLKIQPAKLEDSAVYLCASSPKNRLAGGPWETQYFGPGTRLLVL.

In its sample, this clonotype was seen many times. The junction and the germline gene differ at one end; a read error may be behind it. The chain links TRBV7-2 to TRBJ2-5; TRBD2 matches at 10 bases. Germline loops: CDR1 SGHTA, CDR2 FQGNSA. The CDR3 runs to 15 residues. CDR3: CASSLVAGGQETQYF. The CDR3 coding sequence is TGTGCTAGCAGCTTAGTAGCGGGGGGCCAAGAGACCCAGTACTTC.

The chain recombines TRBV20-1 with TRBJ2-5; D tentatively fits TRBD1 or TRBD2 (5 bases each). Germline V lookup: CDR1 DFQATT, CDR2 SNEGSKA (reference sequence). Trimming shortened V by 5 bases and J by 5 bases, and 18 bases separated the two germline ends. The CDR3 runs to 14 residues. CDR3 amino acids: CSAAGTTFPETQYF. The CDR3 bases are TGCAGTGCTGCCGGGACCACTTTTCCGGAGACCCAGTACTTC.

This rearrangement joins TRBV20-1 to TRBJ2-1; D uncertain. The CDR3 is 13 amino acids. V gave up 7 bases and J gave up 5 bases, with 15 bases separating them. The germline V gene encodes CDR1 DFQATT and CDR2 SNEGSKA (reference sequence). This chain's CDR3 is CSGHDSKNNEQFF. In DNA, the CDR3 is TGCAGTGGCCACGATAGCAAGAACAATGAGCAGTTCTTC.

The chain uses TRBV11-2 and TRBJ1-1, with D possibly TRBD1 on 5 matching bases. The CDR3 contains 12 residues. Trimming shortened V by 4 bases and J by 6 bases, and 9 bases separated the two germline ends. Germline values: CDR1 SGHAT, CDR2 FQNNGV. The CDR3 nucleotides read TGTGCCAGCAGCTCCTGGGGGGCTGAAGCTTTCTTT. It yields the protein CASSSWGAEAFF. Supplemented by reference TRBV11-2 and TRBJ1-1, the full variable domain reads EAGVAQSPRYKIIEKRQSVAFWCNPISGHATLYWYQQILGQGPKLLIQFQNNGVVDDSQLPKDRFSAERLKGVDSTLKIQPAKLEDSAVYLCASSSWGAEAFFGQGTRLTVV.

This chain uses TRBV5-4 with TRBJ2-3; no clear D. V was clipped by 4 bases and J by 5 bases, with 8 bases between them. This CDR3 is built from 12 residues. Germline V gene sequence: CDR1 SGHNT, CDR2 YYREEE (reference sequence). CDR3 region: CASSVTRDTQYF. As DNA, the CDR3 is TGTGCCAGCAGCGTAACCCGAGATACGCAGTATTTT.